These 10 T cell receptor beta chains came from one sample sequenced in a study of blood T cell repertoires in COVID-19 (dated by TCRdb to 2020 to 2021). Library preparation used the immunoSEQ multiplex PCR assay. The table comes from immuneACCESS by way of TCRdb, which keeps in-frame sequences with V and J called. Part of the clones is missing from these tables; in studies checked, under half for an unresolved V gene and the rest for unknown reasons. In all, the sample holds 70,000 to 95,000 clones, and approximately 90% of those were seen once. The ten biggest clones cover less than 6% of the sample. Sequences were obtained from peripheral blood. The receptors were sampled from a woman of 80 years or more with active COVID-19.

The chain combines TRBV6-1 with TRBJ2-3; 12 bases align to TRBD2. The CDR3 consists of 17 residues. Germline CDR1 is MNHNS and CDR2 is SASEGT. Germline trimming cut 3 bases from V and 0 bases from J; bases unmatched to any gene: 4. CDR3 coding DNA: TGTGCCAGCAGTGACCGACTAGCGGGGGCTAGCACAGATACGCAGTATTTT. This encodes CASSDRLAGASTDTQYF.

The V call is TRBV28, the J call TRBJ1-3, with TRBD1 identical over 9 bases. The germline V gene has CDR1 MDHEN and CDR2 SYDVKM. The CDR3 runs 15 residues. V lost 4 bases and J lost 5; bases outside the gene matches: 6. The CDR3 DNA sequence: TGTGCCAGCAGTTCCTCGGGACAGGGTAGAAACACCATATATTTT. This sequence encodes CASSSSGQGRNTIYF. The full variable domain, in which reference TRBV28 and TRBJ1-3 provide the parts outside the CDR3, is DVKVTQSSRYLVKRTGEKVFLECVQDMDHENMFWYRQDPGLGLRLIYFSYDVKMKEKGDIPEGYSVSREKKERFSLILESASTNQTSMYLCASSSSGQGRNTIYFGEGSWLTVV.

The rearrangement joins TRBV4-2 to TRBJ1-6, with 11 bases identical to TRBD1. Germline V gene data show CDR1 as LGHNA and CDR2 as YNFKEQ. CDR3 length equals 18 residues. V shed 1 base, J shed 0 bases, and the junction held 2 bases outside the gene matches. CDR3 nucleotide sequence: TGTGCCAGCAGCCAAGCCGGGACAGGGGGCTCCTATAATTCACCCCTCCACTTT. Protein sequence: CASSQAGTGGSYNSPLHF.

The chain links TRBV7-9 to TRBJ2-1; D is perhaps TRBD1 (5 bases). V lost 1 base to trimming and J lost 5 bases, with 9 bases between them. The CDR3 covers 14 residues. Germline loops: CDR1 SEHNR, CDR2 FQNEAQ (reference sequence). CDR3 nucleotide sequence: TGTGCCAGCAGCTTAGAGGGGTCCCACAATGAGCAGTTCTTC. Translated, it gives CASSLEGSHNEQFF.

The gene calls are TRBV12-2 and TRBJ2-1; the DNA was not used to check the table's D call, TRBD2. TRBV12-2 is a recognized pseudogene. The CDR3 consists of 12 residues. The CDR3 DNA sequence: TGTGGGGGGGTGGTAGCTCGCAATGAGCAGTTCTTC. It encodes CGGVVARNEQFF.

This clone was recorded only once. V usage is TRBV5-6 and J usage is TRBJ1-2; perhaps TRBD1 as D (6 bases). The V end lost 0 bases, the J end lost 5 bases, and 14 bases lay between the germline ends. CDR3 size: 15 residues. The germline gives CDR1 SGHDT, CDR2 YYEEEE. CDR3 DNA sequence: TGTGCCAGCAGCTTGGGGCAGGGGTATTGGTATGGCTACACCTTC. Protein sequence: CASSLGQGYWYGYTF. Full variable domain (remainder filled in from reference TRBV5-6 and TRBJ1-2): DAGVTQSPTHLIKTRGQQVTLRCSPKSGHDTVSWYQQALGQGPQFIFQYYEEEERQRGNFPDRFSGHQFPNYSSELNVNALLLGDSALYLCASSLGQGYWYGYTFGSGTRLTVV.

The chain recombines TRBV27 with TRBJ2-7; TRBD1 matches at 7 bases. CDR1 and CDR2 from the germline V gene are MNHEY and SMNVEV (reference sequence). V was clipped by 8 bases and J by 9 bases; unmatched bases: 22. CDR3 size: 16 residues. The CDR3 is CASSEGLGQVGHGQYF. CDR3 DNA sequence: TGTGCCAGCTCCGAGGGGTTAGGACAGGTGGGGCATGGGCAGTACTTC.

In its sample, this clone was seen a few times. The J gene is TRBJ2-2, the V gene TRBV28, with D maybe TRBD1 (6 bases). Per the germline V gene, CDR1 is MDHEN and CDR2 is SYDVKM. There are 13 residues in the CDR3. V was trimmed by 4 bases and J by 8 bases, leaving 11 bases between them. CDR3 nucleotide sequence: TGTGCCAGCAGTTCTACAGGGAAAGGGGAGCTGTTTTTT. Translating it yields CASSSTGKGELFF.

The chain combines TRBV4-2 with TRBJ1-6, with D possibly TRBD1 on 6 matching bases. Germline-derived CDR1 and CDR2 are LGHNA and YNFKEQ. Between the trimmed V and J ends, which lost 4 bases and 5 bases, there was a span of 24 bases. This CDR3 comprises 19 residues. CDR3 sequence (DNA): TGTGCCAGCAGCCGAGTGTTCCAGGGGCCCACTGGGGATAATTCACCCCTCCACTTT. Translated: CASSRVFQGPTGDNSPLHF.

The CDR3 region is CASSLFWREAQETQYF. In DNA, the CDR3 is TGTGCCAGCAGTTTATTCTGGCGGGAGGCCCAAGAGACCCAGTACTTC. The chain combines TRBV28 with TRBJ2-5; TRBD2 matches at 8 bases. The CDR3 runs 16 residues. Germline V gene sequence: CDR1 MDHEN, CDR2 SYDVKM. V gave up 1 base and J gave up 1 base; unmatched junction bases: 5.